Below are 21 T cell receptor beta chains sequenced from a single sample in a study of T cell changes during pregnancy in multiple sclerosis. Data came from immunoSEQ multiplex PCR; TCRdb stores just in-frame clones and leaves some out. The table lists tens of thousands of clones, 93% of them singletons, with over 1.5% in the top ten. The specimen was peripheral blood, collected after pregnancy. The receptor source for this set is a female donor with multiple sclerosis, enrolled in a pregnancy study.

The rearrangement links TRBV5-1 to TRBJ2-3; 14 nucleotides match TRBD2. The germline V gene encodes CDR1 SGHRS and CDR2 YFSETQ. The CDR3 loop spans 16 amino acids. Trimming at V came to 4 bases and at J to 6 bases, leaving 7 bases not matched to a gene. The CDR3 here is CASSPGTSGGTDTQYF. DNA for the CDR3: TGCGCCAGCAGCCCCGGGACTAGCGGGGGAACTGATACGCAGTATTTT.

As DNA, the CDR3 is TGTGCCAGTCAACCCCCGGGACAGGGGGCCTACAATGAGCAGTTCTTC. This gives the protein CASQPPGQGAYNEQFF. V is TRBV7-9 and J is TRBJ2-1; 11 bases are a match to TRBD1. Germline V lookup: CDR1 SEHNR, CDR2 FQNEAQ (reference sequence). The CDR3 covers 16 residues. J lost 2 bases, V lost 9 bases, and 9 bases had no gene match.

This chain connects TRBV5-1 to TRBJ2-1; 9 positions agree with TRBD2. The germline gives CDR1 SGHRS, CDR2 YFSETQ. With V trimmed by 1 base and J by 4 bases, 18 bases remained unmatched. CDR3 size: 20 residues. As DNA, the CDR3 is TGCGCCAGCAGCTTGATGCGGTTAGCGGGGGAGCCCACAATTTACAATGAGCAGTTCTTC. It specifies CASSLMRLAGEPTIYNEQFF. Based on the CDR3 plus reference TRBV5-1 and TRBJ2-1, the full variable domain is KAGVTQTPRYLIKTRGQQVTLSCSPISGHRSVSWYQQTPGQGLQFLFEYFSETQRNKGNFPGRFSGRQFSNSRSEMNVSTLELGDSALYLCASSLMRLAGEPTIYNEQFFGPGTRLTVL.

The chain joins TRBV7-6 to TRBJ1-4; D is undetermined. The V end was cut by 8 bases, the J end by 3 bases, with 10 bases between. CDR1 is SGHVS, CDR2 FNYEAQ, per germline. The CDR3 extends over 13 amino acids. The CDR3, as DNA: TGTGCCAGCCGCAGCGGCCCTAATGAAAAACTGTTTTTT. Translation gives CASRSGPNEKLFF.

This sequence joins TRBV18 and TRBJ2-7, with TRBD1 identical over 11 bases. The junction had 0 bases not matched to a gene; V was cut back by 4 bases and J by 1 base. The CDR3 runs 14 residues. In germline, CDR1 is KGHSH, CDR2 LQKENI. This CDR3 reads CASSRDRGSYEQYF. The CDR3 nucleotides read TGTGCCAGCTCACGGGACAGGGGGTCCTACGAGCAGTACTTC.

The gene calls are TRBV4-2 and TRBJ2-7; D ambiguous. V was trimmed by 4 bases and J by 3 bases, leaving 13 bases between them. This CDR3 is 14 amino acids long. Germline V gene sequence: CDR1 LGHNA, CDR2 YNFKEQ. The CDR3 DNA follows: TGTGCCAGCAGCCCCCCTGGGCGCCACTACGAGCAGTACTTC. Encoded protein: CASSPPGRHYEQYF.

The chain uses TRBV20-1 and TRBJ2-1; D is undetermined. Trimming cost V 3 bases and J 7 bases, with 7 bases left between them. Germline CDR1 reads DFQATT; CDR2 reads SNEGSKA (reference sequence). The CDR3 has 11 amino acids. CDR3 loop: CSARSPNEQFF. The CDR3 DNA follows: TGCAGTGCTAGGAGCCCTAATGAGCAGTTCTTC.

The V call is TRBV28, the J call TRBJ2-7, with D perhaps TRBD1 or TRBD2 (7 bases each). CDR1 and CDR2 from the germline V gene are MDHEN and SYDVKM. This CDR3 spans 16 amino acids. V was cut by 10 bases and J by 10 bases, with 32 bases left in between. The CDR3 sequence is CATRGVQAEGGYGQYF. Here the CDR3 DNA reads TGTGCCACCAGGGGGGTCCAGGCCGAGGGGGGGTACGGTCAGTACTTC.

The chain is built from TRBV27 and TRBJ2-1; the match to TRBD2 covers 7 bases. Per germline, CDR1 MNHEY and CDR2 SMNVEV (reference sequence). V lost 5 bases to trimming and J lost 6 bases; unmatched junction nucleotides: 16. The CDR3 runs to 17 residues. The CDR3: CASSNPSRGGPGNEQFF. In nucleotides, the CDR3 is TGTGCCAGCAGTAACCCCTCTCGGGGAGGGCCGGGCAATGAGCAGTTCTTC.

This clone was detected only a few times. The chain joins TRBV19 to TRBJ2-2, with D perhaps matching TRBD1 or TRBD2 (10 bases each). CDR1 LNHDA and CDR2 SQIVND come from the germline V gene (reference sequence). The V and J ends lost 6 bases and 4 bases respectively, with 27 bases between them. This CDR3 is 19 amino acids long. The CDR3 coding sequence is TGTGCCAGTAGAGGACAGGGGGGATCTAGCGGGGGACTCACCGGGGAGCTGTTTTTT. The encoded protein is CASRGQGGSSGGLTGELFF.

The chain couples TRBV18 to TRBJ1-4, with a tentative D call TRBD1 (6 bases). The CDR3 is 15 residues long. V was shortened by 4 bases and J by 4 bases, with 13 bases between the two germline ends. Germline CDR1 and CDR2: KGHSH and LQKENI. CDR3: CASSLQTGVNEKLFF. In DNA, the CDR3 is TGTGCCAGCTCACTACAGACAGGAGTTAATGAAAAACTGTTTTTT.

The chain uses TRBV7-9 and TRBJ1-2; D call uncertain. V dropped 0 bases and J dropped 8 bases, with 7 bases sitting between them. This CDR3 comprises 12 residues. The germline CDR1 and CDR2 sequences are SEHNR and FQNEAQ (reference sequence). The CDR3 DNA is TGTGCCAGCAGCTTAGCAATCCTCGGCTACACCTTC. Its translation is CASSLAILGYTF.

This chain joins TRBV27 and TRBJ2-2; possible D gene TRBD2, 5 bases. Trimming took off 8 bases at V and 5 bases at J, with 21 bases between the two ends. The CDR3 spans 16 residues. CDR1 is MNHEY, CDR2 SMNVEV, per germline (reference sequence). CDR3 loop: CASSPLAGLGTGELFF. The CDR3 region has the DNA TGTGCCAGCTCCCCTCTCGCGGGTTTGGGAACCGGGGAGCTGTTTTTT.

The rearrangement links TRBV4-1 to TRBJ1-2, with TRBD1 matching 9 bases. The CDR3 is made up of 19 amino acids. The V segment lost 3 bases and the J segment 4 bases; nucleotides outside the gene matches: 18. Germline values: CDR1 MGHRA, CDR2 YSYEKL. The CDR3 reads CASSHQSPGQGIAVYGYTF. CDR3 DNA sequence: TGCGCCAGCAGCCACCAAAGTCCGGGACAGGGAATAGCTGTCTATGGCTACACCTTC.

The chain is built from TRBV20-1 and TRBJ2-7; D gene ambiguous. Germline-derived CDR1 and CDR2 are DFQATT and SNEGSKA (reference sequence). The CDR3 is 10 residues long. V dropped 2 bases and J dropped 4 bases, with 3 bases sitting between them. The CDR3: CSARPYEQYF. CDR3 in DNA: TGCAGTGCTAGACCATACGAGCAGTACTTC.

This rearrangement joins TRBV5-4 to TRBJ1-1; TRBD1 matches 10 bases. This CDR3 comprises 13 residues. Looked up from germline, CDR1 is SGHNT and CDR2 is YYREEE (reference sequence). V was pared by 4 bases and J by 10 bases, with 7 bases of the junction left unmatched. CDR3 nucleotides: TGTGCCAGCAGCATTCGGGACAGGGGTTCAGCTTTCTTT. Translating it yields CASSIRDRGSAFF.

This chain uses TRBV11-3 with TRBJ2-7; 9 bases align to TRBD1. Losses at the gene ends were 5 bases for V and 4 bases for J; bases not matched to a gene: 12. Germline values: CDR1 SGHNT, CDR2 YENEEA. The CDR3 has 16 residues. In nucleotides, the CDR3 is TGTGCCAGCAGCCCCGGACCGACAGGGGGTATGTACGAGCAGTACTTC. Protein product: CASSPGPTGGMYEQYF.

This clone was detected only once. The gene calls are TRBV7-9 and TRBJ2-7; 7 nucleotides match TRBD2. Losses at the gene ends were 5 bases for V and 0 bases for J; bases not matched to a gene: 13. The CDR3 is 17 residues long. Germline CDR1 and CDR2: SEHNR and FQNEAQ (reference sequence). The CDR3 nucleotides read TGTGCCAGCAGCAACCCCTCCGGGAGGACCAGCTCCTACGAGCAGTACTTC. Protein sequence: CASSNPSGRTSSYEQYF.

The J gene is TRBJ2-6, the V gene TRBV4-2; no firm D call. The V gene lost 4 bases and the J gene lost 0 bases, with 13 bases spanning the gap. Per germline, CDR1 LGHNA and CDR2 YNFKEQ. The CDR3 is made up of 17 amino acids. The CDR3 DNA follows: TGTGCCAGCAGCCCGCACACCAGGATCTCTGGGGCCAACGTCCTGACTTTC. Encoded protein: CASSPHTRISGANVLTF.

The genes are TRBV2 and TRBJ2-1, with 11 bases aligning to TRBD2. CDR1 is SNHLY and CDR2 is FYNNEI in the germline V gene. This CDR3 spans 16 amino acids. V shed 10 bases, J shed 4 bases, and the junction held 12 bases outside the gene matches. The CDR3 here is CATGKGLAALYNEQFF. The CDR3 DNA is TGTGCCACCGGGAAGGGACTAGCGGCCTTATACAATGAGCAGTTCTTC.

The J gene is TRBJ2-7, the V gene TRBV10-3; 13 nucleotides align to TRBD2. The CDR3 length is 17 residues. Germline trimming cut 1 base from V and 4 bases from J; bases unmatched to any gene: 7. Germline CDR1 and CDR2: ENHRY and SYGVKD. The CDR3 coding sequence is TGTGCCATCAGTGAGTTCGGACTAGCGGGAGAACTGTACGAGCAGTACTTC. Protein product: CAISEFGLAGELYEQYF.